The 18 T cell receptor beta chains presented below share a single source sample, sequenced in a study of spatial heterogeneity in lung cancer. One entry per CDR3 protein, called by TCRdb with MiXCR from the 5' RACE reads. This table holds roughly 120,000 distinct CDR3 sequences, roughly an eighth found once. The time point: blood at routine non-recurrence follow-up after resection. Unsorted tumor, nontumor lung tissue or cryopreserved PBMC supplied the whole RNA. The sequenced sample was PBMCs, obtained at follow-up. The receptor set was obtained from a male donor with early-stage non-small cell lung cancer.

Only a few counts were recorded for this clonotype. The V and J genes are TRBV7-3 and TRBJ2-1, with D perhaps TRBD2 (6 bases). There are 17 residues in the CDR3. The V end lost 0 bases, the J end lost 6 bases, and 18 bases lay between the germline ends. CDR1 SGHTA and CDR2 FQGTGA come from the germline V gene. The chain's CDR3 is CASSLTAPRTTSNEQFF. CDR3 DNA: TGTGCCAGCAGCTTAACGGCGCCTAGGACTACCAGCAATGAGCAGTTCTTC. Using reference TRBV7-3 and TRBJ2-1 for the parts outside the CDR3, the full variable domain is GAGVSQTPSNKVTEKGKYVELRCDPISGHTALYWYRQSLGQGPEFLIYFQGTGAADDSGLPNDRFFAVRPEGSVSTLKIQRTERGDSAVYLCASSLTAPRTTSNEQFFGPGTRLTVL.

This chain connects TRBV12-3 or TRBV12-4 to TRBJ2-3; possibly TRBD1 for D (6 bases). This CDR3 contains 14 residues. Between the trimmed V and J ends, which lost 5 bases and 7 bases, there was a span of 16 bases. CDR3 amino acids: CASSRDTVGYTQYF. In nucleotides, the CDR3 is TGTGCCAGCAGTAGGGACACGGTCGGGTATACGCAGTATTTT.

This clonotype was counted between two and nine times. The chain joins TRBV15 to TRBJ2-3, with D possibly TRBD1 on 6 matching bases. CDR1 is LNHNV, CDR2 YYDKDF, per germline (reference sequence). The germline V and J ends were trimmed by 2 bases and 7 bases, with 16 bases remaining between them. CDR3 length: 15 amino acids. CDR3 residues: CATSRMTGTSYTQYF. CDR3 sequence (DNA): TGTGCCACCAGCAGAATGACAGGTACCTCTTATACGCAGTATTTT.

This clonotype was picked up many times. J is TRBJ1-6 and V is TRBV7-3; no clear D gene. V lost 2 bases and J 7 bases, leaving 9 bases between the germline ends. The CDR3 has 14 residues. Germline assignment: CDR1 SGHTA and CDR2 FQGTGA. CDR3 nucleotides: TGTGCCAGCAGCTTAGGCACAGCCAATTCACCCCTCCACTTT. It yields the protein CASSLGTANSPLHF. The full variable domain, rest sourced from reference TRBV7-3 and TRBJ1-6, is GAGVSQTPSNKVTEKGKYVELRCDPISGHTALYWYRQSLGQGPEFLIYFQGTGAADDSGLPNDRFFAVRPEGSVSTLKIQRTERGDSAVYLCASSLGTANSPLHFGNGTRLTVT.

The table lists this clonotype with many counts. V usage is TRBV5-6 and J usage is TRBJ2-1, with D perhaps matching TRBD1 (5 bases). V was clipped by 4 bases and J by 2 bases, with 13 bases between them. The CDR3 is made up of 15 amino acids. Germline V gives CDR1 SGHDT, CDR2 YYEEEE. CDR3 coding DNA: TGTGCCAGCAGCCCGACCTGGACAACCTACAATGAGCAGTTCTTC. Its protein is CASSPTWTTYNEQFF.

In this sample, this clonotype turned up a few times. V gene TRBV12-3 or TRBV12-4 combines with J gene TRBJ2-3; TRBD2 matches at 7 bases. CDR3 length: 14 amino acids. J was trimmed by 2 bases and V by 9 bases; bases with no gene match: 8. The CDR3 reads CASKRGDYTDTQYF. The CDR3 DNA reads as TGTGCCAGTAAGCGGGGAGACTACACAGATACGCAGTATTTT.

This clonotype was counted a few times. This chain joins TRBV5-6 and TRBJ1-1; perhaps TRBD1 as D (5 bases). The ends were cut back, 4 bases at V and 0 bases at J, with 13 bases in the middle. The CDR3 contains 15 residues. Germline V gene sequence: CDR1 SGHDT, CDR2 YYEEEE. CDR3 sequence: CASSNKDIMNTEAFF. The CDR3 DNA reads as TGTGCCAGCAGCAATAAGGACATAATGAACACTGAAGCTTTCTTT.

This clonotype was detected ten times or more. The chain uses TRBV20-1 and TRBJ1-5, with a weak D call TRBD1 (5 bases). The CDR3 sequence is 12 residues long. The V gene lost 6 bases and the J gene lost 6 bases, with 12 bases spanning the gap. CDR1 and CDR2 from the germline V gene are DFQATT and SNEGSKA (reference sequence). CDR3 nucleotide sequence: TGCAGTGCGCCCGGGGGGAGTCAGCCCCAGCATTTT. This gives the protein CSAPGGSQPQHF.

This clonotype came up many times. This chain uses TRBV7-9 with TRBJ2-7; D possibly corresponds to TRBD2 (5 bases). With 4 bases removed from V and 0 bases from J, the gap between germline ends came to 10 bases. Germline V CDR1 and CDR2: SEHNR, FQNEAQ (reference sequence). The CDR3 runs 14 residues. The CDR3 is CASSSSSSSYEQYF. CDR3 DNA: TGTGCCAGCAGCTCTTCTAGCTCCTCCTACGAGCAGTACTTC.

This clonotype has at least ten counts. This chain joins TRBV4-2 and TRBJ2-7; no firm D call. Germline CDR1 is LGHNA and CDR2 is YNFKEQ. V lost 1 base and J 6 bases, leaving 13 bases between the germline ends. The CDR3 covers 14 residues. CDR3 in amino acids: CASSQASIGAEQYF. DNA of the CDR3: TGTGCCAGCAGCCAAGCCAGCATCGGTGCCGAGCAGTACTTC.

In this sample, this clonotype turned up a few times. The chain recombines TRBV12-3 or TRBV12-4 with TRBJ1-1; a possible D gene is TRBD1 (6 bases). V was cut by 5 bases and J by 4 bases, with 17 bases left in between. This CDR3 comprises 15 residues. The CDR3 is CASSVTGFVGTEAFF. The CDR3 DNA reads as TGTGCCAGCAGTGTCACAGGGTTTGTCGGCACTGAAGCTTTCTTT.

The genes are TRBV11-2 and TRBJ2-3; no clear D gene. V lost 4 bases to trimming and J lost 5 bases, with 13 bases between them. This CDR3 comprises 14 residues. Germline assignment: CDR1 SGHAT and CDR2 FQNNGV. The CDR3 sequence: CASSSRLLGDTQYF. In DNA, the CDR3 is TGTGCCAGCAGCTCCCGGTTGTTGGGAGATACGCAGTATTTT.

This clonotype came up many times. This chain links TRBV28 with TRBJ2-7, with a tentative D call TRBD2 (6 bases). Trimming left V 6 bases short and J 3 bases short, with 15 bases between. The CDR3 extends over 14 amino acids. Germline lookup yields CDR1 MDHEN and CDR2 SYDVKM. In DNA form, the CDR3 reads TGTGCCAGCAGAGGAGGGCTGCCCAACTACGAGCAGTACTTC. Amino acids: CASRGGLPNYEQYF. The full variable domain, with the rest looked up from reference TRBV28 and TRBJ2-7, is DVKVTQSSRYLVKRTGEKVFLECVQDMDHENMFWYRQDPGLGLRLIYFSYDVKMKEKGDIPEGYSVSREKKERFSLILESASTNQTSMYLCASRGGLPNYEQYFGPGTRLTVT.

In DNA form, the CDR3 reads TGTGCCAGCAGTGAAAGGCTAGCGGGGGCACGAGATACGCAGTATTTT. Protein: CASSERLAGARDTQYF. J is TRBJ2-3 and V is TRBV25-1, with 10 bases that match TRBD2. Per the germline V gene, CDR1 is MGHDK and CDR2 is SYGVNS. V shed 2 bases, J shed 5 bases, and the junction held 7 bases outside the gene matches. CDR3 size: 16 residues. Full variable domain (missing parts from reference TRBV25-1 and TRBJ2-3): EADIYQTPRYLVIGTGKKITLECSQTMGHDKMYWYQQDPGMELHLIHYSYGVNSTEKGDLSSESTVSRIRTEHFPLTLESARPSHTSQYLCASSERLAGARDTQYFGPGTRLTVL.

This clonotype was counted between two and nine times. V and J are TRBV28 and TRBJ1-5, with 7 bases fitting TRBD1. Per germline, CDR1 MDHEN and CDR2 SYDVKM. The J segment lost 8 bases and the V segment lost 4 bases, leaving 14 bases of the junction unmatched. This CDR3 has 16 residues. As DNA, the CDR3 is TGTGCCAGCAGTTACTCAGGGGGAGGCGGATTGGAGCCCCAGCATTTT. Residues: CASSYSGGGGLEPQHF.

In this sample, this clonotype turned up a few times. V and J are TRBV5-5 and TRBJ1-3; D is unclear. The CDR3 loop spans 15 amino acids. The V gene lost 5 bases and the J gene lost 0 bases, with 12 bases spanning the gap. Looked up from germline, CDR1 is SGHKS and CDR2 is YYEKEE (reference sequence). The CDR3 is CASSPTGLSGNTIYF. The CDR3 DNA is TGTGCCAGCAGTCCCACGGGCCTCTCTGGAAACACCATATATTTT.

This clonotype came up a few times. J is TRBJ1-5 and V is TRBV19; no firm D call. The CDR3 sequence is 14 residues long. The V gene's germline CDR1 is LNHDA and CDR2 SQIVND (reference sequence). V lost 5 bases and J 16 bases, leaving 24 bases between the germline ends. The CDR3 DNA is TGTGCCAGTAGTGTTATCGATCTGTTAATCAACCCCCATTTT. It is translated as CASSVIDLLINPHF.

CDR3 sequence (DNA): TGTGCCAGCATGCTATCCCGGGACAGGGTAAATGAGCAGTTCTTC. Its protein product is CASMLSRDRVNEQFF. The J gene is TRBJ2-1, the V gene TRBV2; 9 nucleotides align to TRBD1. The length of the CDR3 is 15 residues. Germline V gene sequence: CDR1 SNHLY, CDR2 FYNNEI. V shed 7 bases and J 7 bases; nucleotides not matched to a gene: 11. The variable domain in full, completed from reference TRBV2 and TRBJ2-1, reads EPEVTQTPSHQVTQMGQEVILRCVPISNHLYFYWYRQILGQKVEFLVSFYNNEISEKSEIFDDQFSVERPDGSNFTLKIRSTKLEDSAMYFCASMLSRDRVNEQFFGPGTRLTVL.